A selection of T cell receptor beta chains follows, all from one sample in a study of blood T cells in healthy people across ages. TCRdb reprocessed the 5' RACE reads via MiXCR and lists one record per CDR3 protein. The sample yields around 870,000 distinct CDR3 sequences, more than 25% seen once. Sequenced input: blood. The receptors here all came from a woman of 80 years or more in good health. Each CDR3 is given with its conserved first and last residue. The D gene is left open where the match is weak. For some rows the clone size is stated as once, few or many, or as a class when expanded; others skip it.

clone_size	cdr3_length	j_call	d_call	v_call	cdr3_nt	cdr3_aa
-	15	TRBJ2-1	-	TRBV20-1	TGCAGTGCTAGAGATCTTAGGGGCCAGAACAATGAGCAGTTCTTC	CSARDLRGQNNEQFF
many	12	TRBJ1-2	-	TRBV6-5	TGTGCCAGCAGTCCACGGGGCTGGGGCTACACCTTC	CASSPRGWGYTF
-	15	TRBJ2-2	-	TRBV27	TGTGCCAGCAGTTCTTCACCCTCGAACACCGGGGAGCTGTTTTTT	CASSSSPSNTGELFF
few	12	TRBJ1-3	-	TRBV6-5	TGTGCCAGCAGGGGGGTTGTAAACACCATATATTTT	CASRGVVNTIYF
many	15	TRBJ2-1	-	TRBV6-6	TGTGCCAGCAGGACCGACATAAGAAGCGACAATGAGCAGTTCTTC	CASRTDIRSDNEQFF
-	13	TRBJ2-2	-	TRBV7-6	TGTGCCAGCAGCCCAAGCGAAGTCGGGGAGCTGTTTTTT	CASSPSEVGELFF
many	13	TRBJ1-5	TRBD1	TRBV6-5	TGTGCCAGCAGCCAGGGGGCTGGTCAGCCCCAGCATTTT	CASSQGAGQPQHF
few	13	TRBJ2-1	-	TRBV6-5	TGTGCCAGCAGTTACTCCAGGGAAGCTGAGCAGTTCTTC	CASSYSREAEQFF
few	12	TRBJ2-3	-	TRBV28	TGTGCCAGCACCTTCCAGGACTCGTCGCAGTATTTT	CASTFQDSSQYF
many	15	TRBJ2-1	TRBD1	TRBV5-1	TGCGCCAGCAGCTTGGATGGGACAGGGTGGAATGAGCAGTTCTTC	CASSLDGTGWNEQFF
many	16	TRBJ1-2	-	TRBV6-2/TRBV6-3	TGTGCCAGCAGTCCCACCCGGGACACCCCCGGCTATGGCTACACCTTC	CASSPTRDTPGYGYTF